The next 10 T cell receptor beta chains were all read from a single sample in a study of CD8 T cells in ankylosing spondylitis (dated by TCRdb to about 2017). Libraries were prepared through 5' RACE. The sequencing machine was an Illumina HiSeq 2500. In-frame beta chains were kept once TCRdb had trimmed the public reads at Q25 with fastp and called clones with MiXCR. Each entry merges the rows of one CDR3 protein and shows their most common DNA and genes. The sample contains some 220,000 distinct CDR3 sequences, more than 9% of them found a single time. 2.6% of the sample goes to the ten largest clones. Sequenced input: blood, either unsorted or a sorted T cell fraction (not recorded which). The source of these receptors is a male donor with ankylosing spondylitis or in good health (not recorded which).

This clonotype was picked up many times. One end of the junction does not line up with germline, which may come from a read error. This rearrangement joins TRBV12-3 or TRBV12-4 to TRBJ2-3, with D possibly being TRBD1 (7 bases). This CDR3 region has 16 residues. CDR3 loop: CASSPQGGSLTYTQYF. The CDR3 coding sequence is TGTGCCAGCAGTCCCCAGGGGGGCTCCCTCACATATACGCAGTATTTT.

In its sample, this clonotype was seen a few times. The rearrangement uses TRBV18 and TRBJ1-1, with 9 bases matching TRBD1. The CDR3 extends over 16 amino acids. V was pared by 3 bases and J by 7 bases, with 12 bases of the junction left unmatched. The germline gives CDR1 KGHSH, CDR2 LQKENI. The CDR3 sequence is CASSPLGQGTPGEAFF. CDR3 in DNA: TGTGCCAGCTCACCGTTGGGACAGGGAACGCCCGGTGAAGCTTTCTTT. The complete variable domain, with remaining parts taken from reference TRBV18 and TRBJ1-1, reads NAGVMQNPRHLVRRRGQEARLRCSPMKGHSHVYWYRQLPEEGLKFMVYLQKENIIDESGMPKERFSAEFPKEGPSILRIQQVVRGDSAAYFCASSPLGQGTPGEAFFGQGTRLTVV.

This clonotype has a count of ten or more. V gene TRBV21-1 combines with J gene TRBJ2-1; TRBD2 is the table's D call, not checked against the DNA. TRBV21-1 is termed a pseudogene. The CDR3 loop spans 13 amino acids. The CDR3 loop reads CASSRLGGNEQFF. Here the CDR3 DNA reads TGTGCCAGCAGCCGACTAGGGGGCAATGAGCAGTTCTTC.

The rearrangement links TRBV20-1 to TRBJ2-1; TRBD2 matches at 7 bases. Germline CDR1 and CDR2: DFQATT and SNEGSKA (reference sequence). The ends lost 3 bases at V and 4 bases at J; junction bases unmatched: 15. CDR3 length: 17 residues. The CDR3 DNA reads TGCAGTGCTAGGGGCTTTCTGCGGGCTAGCGGTTACAATGAGCAGTTCTTC. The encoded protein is CSARGFLRASGYNEQFF.

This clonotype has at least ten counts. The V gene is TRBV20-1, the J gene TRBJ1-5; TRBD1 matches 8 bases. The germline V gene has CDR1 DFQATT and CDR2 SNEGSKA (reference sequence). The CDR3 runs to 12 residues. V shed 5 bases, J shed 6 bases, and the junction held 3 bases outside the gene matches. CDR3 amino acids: CSAGQGGQPQHF. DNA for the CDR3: TGCAGTGCTGGACAGGGTGGTCAGCCCCAGCATTTT.

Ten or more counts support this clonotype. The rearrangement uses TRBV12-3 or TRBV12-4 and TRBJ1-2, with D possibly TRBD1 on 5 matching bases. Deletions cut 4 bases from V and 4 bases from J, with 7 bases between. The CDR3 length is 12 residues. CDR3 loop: CASSSDSYGYTF. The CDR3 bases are TGTGCCAGCAGTTCCGACAGCTATGGCTACACCTTC.

The CDR3 DNA is TGTGCCTCGGGGGAGGGACCGATCTATGGCTACACCTTC. This translates into CASGEGPIYGYTF. The rearrangement joins TRBV10-3 to TRBJ1-2; perhaps TRBD1 as D (5 bases). Germline V CDR1 and CDR2: ENHRY, SYGVKD. The CDR3 is 13 amino acids. V gave up 11 bases and J gave up 4 bases, with 17 bases separating them.

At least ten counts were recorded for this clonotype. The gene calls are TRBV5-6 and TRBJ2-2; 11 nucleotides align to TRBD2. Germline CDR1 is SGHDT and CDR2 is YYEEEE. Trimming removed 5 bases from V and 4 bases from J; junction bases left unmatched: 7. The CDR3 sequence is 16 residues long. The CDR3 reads CASSFIGTSGTGELFF. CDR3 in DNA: TGTGCCAGCAGTTTTATCGGGACTAGCGGCACCGGGGAGCTGTTTTTT.

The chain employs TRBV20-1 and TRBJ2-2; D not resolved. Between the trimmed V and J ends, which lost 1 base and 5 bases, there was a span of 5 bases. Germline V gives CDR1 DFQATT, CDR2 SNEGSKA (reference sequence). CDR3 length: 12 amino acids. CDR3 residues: CSARGRTGELFF. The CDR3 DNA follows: TGCAGTGCTAGAGGTCGAACCGGGGAGCTGTTTTTT.

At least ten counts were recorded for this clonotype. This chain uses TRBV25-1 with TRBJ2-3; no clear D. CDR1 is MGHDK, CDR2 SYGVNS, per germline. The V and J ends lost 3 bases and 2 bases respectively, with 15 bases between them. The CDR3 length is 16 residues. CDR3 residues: CASSDLSRSITDTQYF. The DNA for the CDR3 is TGTGCCAGCAGTGATCTCAGCCGCTCCATCACAGATACGCAGTATTTT.